This is a list of T cell receptor beta chains from one sample in a study of OX40 agonist ivuxolimab in advanced cancers. Assay: immunoSEQ multiplex PCR; the TCRdb copy retains only in-frame clones and omits some. The sample includes tens of thousands of clones, 90% to 95% of them seen just once. The starting material was CD4+ or CD8+ T cells sorted from blood, obtained in a trial of the OX40 agonist ivuxolimab. The receptors shown here come from an adult with an advanced solid tumor such as melanoma, head and neck, liver or kidney cancer. Both conserved end residues are part of each CDR3. The order of the fields is D gene, J gene, V gene, clone size, CDR3 protein, CDR3 DNA. D genes are given only for firm matches. A clone size is listed for some rows: how often the clone was seen (once, few, many), or a class if it is expanded.

D gene: -
J gene: TRBJ2-1
V gene: TRBV4-1
clone size: -
CDR3 protein: CASSSGFSYNEQFF
CDR3 DNA: TGCGCCAGCAGCTCAGGGTTTTCCTACAATGAGCAGTTCTTC

D gene: -
J gene: TRBJ1-1
V gene: TRBV25-1
clone size: -
CDR3 protein: CASSAGALNTEAFF
CDR3 DNA: TGTGCCAGCAGTGCCGGGGCACTGAACACTGAAGCTTTCTTT

D gene: -
J gene: TRBJ2-3
V gene: TRBV19
clone size: -
CDR3 protein: CASSWGGPDTQYF
CDR3 DNA: TGTGCCAGTAGTTGGGGGGGGCCAGATACGCAGTATTTT

D gene: -
J gene: TRBJ2-5
V gene: TRBV27
clone size: -
CDR3 protein: CASSPISRQAQETQYF
CDR3 DNA: TGTGCCAGCAGCCCAATTTCAAGACAGGCCCAAGAGACCCAGTACTTC

D gene: -
J gene: TRBJ2-1
V gene: TRBV27
clone size: -
CDR3 protein: CASSALSGDSYNEQFF
CDR3 DNA: TGTGCCAGCAGTGCCTTGAGCGGAGACTCCTACAATGAGCAGTTCTTC

D gene: TRBD1
J gene: TRBJ2-5
V gene: TRBV28
clone size: -
CDR3 protein: CASSAQTGDETQYF
CDR3 DNA: TGTGCCAGCAGTGCCCAAACAGGGGATGAGACCCAGTACTTC

D gene: -
J gene: TRBJ1-4
V gene: TRBV11-2
clone size: -
CDR3 protein: CASSSRRGGDGEKLFF
CDR3 DNA: TGTGCCAGCAGCTCCCGCAGAGGAGGGGACGGTGAAAAACTGTTTTTT

D gene: -
J gene: TRBJ2-7
V gene: TRBV7-9
clone size: -
CDR3 protein: CASSPILTSSYEQYF
CDR3 DNA: TGTGCCAGCAGCCCCATCCTAACAAGCTCCTACGAGCAGTACTTC

D gene: -
J gene: TRBJ2-7
V gene: TRBV5-5
clone size: -
CDR3 protein: CASSPPGPSYEQYF
CDR3 DNA: TGTGCCAGCAGTCCGCCGGGACCCTCCTACGAGCAGTACTTC

D gene: -
J gene: TRBJ1-2
V gene: TRBV11-2
clone size: once
CDR3 protein: CASSYLPGGASNYGYTF
CDR3 DNA: TGTGCCAGCAGCTACCTTCCGGGCGGTGCGTCTAACTATGGCTACACCTTC

D gene: -
J gene: TRBJ2-2
V gene: TRBV5-1
clone size: -
CDR3 protein: CASSLYTGTTRELFF
CDR3 DNA: TGCGCCAGCAGCCTATATACCGGGACAACCAGGGAGCTGTTTTTT

D gene: -
J gene: TRBJ2-7
V gene: TRBV19
clone size: -
CDR3 protein: CASSILGTLSTYEQYF
CDR3 DNA: TGTGCCAGTAGTATCCTCGGGACCCTATCTACCTACGAGCAGTACTTC

D gene: -
J gene: TRBJ2-3
V gene: TRBV5-4
clone size: -
CDR3 protein: CASSPPTSPDTQYF
CDR3 DNA: TGTGCCAGCAGCCCACCAACTAGCCCAGATACGCAGTATTTT

D gene: -
J gene: TRBJ1-4
V gene: TRBV4-1
clone size: -
CDR3 protein: CASSEGGSNEKLFF
CDR3 DNA: TGCGCCAGCAGTGAAGGGGGTTCTAATGAAAAACTGTTTTTT

D gene: TRBD1
J gene: TRBJ1-2
V gene: TRBV28
clone size: -
CDR3 protein: CASSPDRVNYGYTF
CDR3 DNA: TGTGCCAGCAGTCCGGACAGGGTAAACTATGGCTACACCTTC

D gene: -
J gene: TRBJ2-2
V gene: TRBV5-6
clone size: once
CDR3 protein: CASSATGVTGELFF
CDR3 DNA: TGTGCCAGCAGCGCGACGGGGGTCACCGGGGAGCTGTTTTTT

D gene: -
J gene: TRBJ1-2
V gene: TRBV5-1
clone size: -
CDR3 protein: CASREGPLDYGYTF
CDR3 DNA: TGCGCCAGCAGGGAGGGTCCCCTTGACTATGGCTACACCTTC

D gene: -
J gene: TRBJ1-1
V gene: TRBV6-6
clone size: -
CDR3 protein: CASSYYNQGMNTEAFF
CDR3 DNA: TGTGCCAGCAGTTACTACAACCAGGGCATGAACACTGAAGCTTTCTTT

D gene: TRBD2
J gene: TRBJ2-1
V gene: TRBV11-2
clone size: -
CDR3 protein: CASSFLAGGDEQFF
CDR3 DNA: TGTGCCAGCAGCTTCCTAGCGGGAGGGGATGAGCAGTTCTTC

D gene: -
J gene: TRBJ2-2
V gene: TRBV5-1
clone size: -
CDR3 protein: CASSFLLASYTGELFF
CDR3 DNA: TGCGCCAGCAGCTTTCTCCTAGCGAGCTACACCGGGGAGCTGTTTTTT

D gene: -
J gene: TRBJ1-3
V gene: TRBV28
clone size: -
CDR3 protein: CASSLGGSGNTIYF
CDR3 DNA: TGTGCCAGCAGTTTAGGGGGGTCTGGAAACACCATATATTTT

D gene: TRBD2
J gene: TRBJ2-1
V gene: TRBV7-3
clone size: -
CDR3 protein: CASSFFPGVGLAGVLWTWGQFF
CDR3 DNA: TGTGCCAGCAGCTTTTTTCCCGGTGTGGGCCTAGCGGGAGTCTTGTGGACGTGGGGGCAGTTCTTC

D gene: -
J gene: TRBJ1-5
V gene: TRBV4-1
clone size: -
CDR3 protein: CASSQSIGNQPQHF
CDR3 DNA: TGCGCCAGCAGCCAATCCATCGGAAATCAGCCCCAGCATTTT

D gene: TRBD2
J gene: TRBJ2-1
V gene: TRBV7-6
clone size: -
CDR3 protein: CASSLELAGEQFF
CDR3 DNA: TGTGCCAGCAGCTTAGAACTAGCGGGTGAGCAGTTCTTC

D gene: -
J gene: TRBJ2-3
V gene: TRBV10-3
clone size: -
CDR3 protein: CASALQYADTQYF
CDR3 DNA: TGTGCCAGTGCCCTACAGTACGCAGATACGCAGTATTTT

D gene: TRBD2
J gene: TRBJ2-3
V gene: TRBV30
clone size: medium-sized
CDR3 protein: CAWTRGGAADTQYF
CDR3 DNA: TGTGCCTGGACGCGGGGGGGCGCGGCAGATACGCAGTATTTT

D gene: -
J gene: TRBJ2-2
V gene: TRBV28
clone size: -
CDR3 protein: CASSLSGQGNTGELFF
CDR3 DNA: TGTGCCAGCAGTTTAAGCGGGCAGGGGAACACCGGGGAGCTGTTTTTT

D gene: -
J gene: TRBJ1-3
V gene: TRBV28
clone size: -
CDR3 protein: CASRGEGNSGNTIYF
CDR3 DNA: TGTGCCAGCCGCGGGGAAGGCAACTCTGGAAACACCATATATTTT

D gene: TRBD2
J gene: TRBJ2-1
V gene: TRBV7-3
clone size: -
CDR3 protein: CASSPIGLAYNEQFF
CDR3 DNA: TGTGCCAGCAGCCCCATCGGACTAGCGTATAATGAGCAGTTCTTC

D gene: -
J gene: TRBJ2-7
V gene: TRBV7-8
clone size: once
CDR3 protein: CASSFNREVGAYEQYF
CDR3 DNA: TGTGCCAGCAGTTTCAACCGTGAAGTGGGGGCCTACGAGCAGTACTTC

D gene: TRBD2
J gene: TRBJ2-7
V gene: TRBV2
clone size: -
CDR3 protein: CASSEVIAGAYEQYF
CDR3 DNA: TGTGCCAGCAGTGAAGTGATAGCGGGGGCCTACGAGCAGTACTTC

D gene: TRBD1
J gene: TRBJ2-1
V gene: TRBV30
clone size: -
CDR3 protein: CAWSVYGTVYNEQFF
CDR3 DNA: TGTGCCTGGAGTGTATACGGGACAGTCTACAATGAGCAGTTCTTC

D gene: -
J gene: TRBJ2-7
V gene: TRBV11-2
clone size: -
CDR3 protein: CASSAGRRIHEQYF
CDR3 DNA: TGTGCCAGCAGCGCGGGACGGAGGATCCACGAGCAGTACTTC

D gene: TRBD1
J gene: TRBJ2-2
V gene: TRBV13
clone size: -
CDR3 protein: CASSLVGTGSNTGELFF
CDR3 DNA: TGTGCCAGCAGCTTAGTCGGGACAGGATCGAACACCGGGGAGCTGTTTTTT

D gene: -
J gene: TRBJ2-5
V gene: TRBV7-9
clone size: -
CDR3 protein: CASSLDGTQYF
CDR3 DNA: TGTGCCAGCAGCTTAGACGGGACCCAGTACTTC

D gene: TRBD2
J gene: TRBJ2-1
V gene: TRBV10-1
clone size: -
CDR3 protein: CASSDRGAGGQSEQFF
CDR3 DNA: TGCGCCAGCAGTGATAGAGGGGCGGGGGGGCAGTCTGAGCAGTTCTTC

D gene: -
J gene: TRBJ1-2
V gene: TRBV5-1
clone size: -
CDR3 protein: CASSLSRAGPIDGYTF
CDR3 DNA: TGCGCCAGCAGCCTTTCCCGAGCGGGTCCTATTGATGGCTACACCTTC

D gene: -
J gene: TRBJ2-1
V gene: TRBV29-1
clone size: -
CDR3 protein: CSVEGRGPYNEQFF
CDR3 DNA: TGCAGCGTTGAAGGGAGGGGGCCCTACAATGAGCAGTTCTTC

D gene: TRBD1
J gene: TRBJ2-7
V gene: TRBV11-3
clone size: -
CDR3 protein: CASSLAGQGWDEQYF
CDR3 DNA: TGTGCCAGCAGCTTAGCTGGACAGGGCTGGGACGAGCAGTACTTC

D gene: -
J gene: TRBJ1-1
V gene: TRBV6-6
clone size: -
CDR3 protein: CASSPSGGDTEAFF
CDR3 DNA: TGTGCCAGCAGCCCGAGTGGGGGTGACACTGAAGCTTTCTTT

D gene: -
J gene: TRBJ1-4
V gene: TRBV7-9
clone size: -
CDR3 protein: CASSLVEPGLNEKLFF
CDR3 DNA: TGTGCCAGCAGCTTAGTCGAGCCAGGGCTTAATGAAAAACTGTTTTTT

D gene: TRBD1
J gene: TRBJ1-6
V gene: TRBV4-1
clone size: -
CDR3 protein: CASSQTGENSPLHF
CDR3 DNA: TGCGCCAGCAGCCAGACAGGGGAAAATTCACCCCTCCACTTT

D gene: -
J gene: TRBJ2-6
V gene: TRBV5-1
clone size: few
CDR3 protein: CASSLDGFFSGANVLTF
CDR3 DNA: TGCGCCAGCAGCCTGGACGGATTCTTCTCTGGGGCCAACGTCCTGACTTTC

D gene: -
J gene: TRBJ2-7
V gene: TRBV11-2
clone size: -
CDR3 protein: CASSPWAASYEQYF
CDR3 DNA: TGTGCCAGCAGCCCCTGGGCAGCCTCCTACGAGCAGTACTTC

D gene: TRBD1
J gene: TRBJ2-3
V gene: TRBV9
clone size: -
CDR3 protein: CASSVVEGGADTQYF
CDR3 DNA: TGTGCCAGCAGCGTAGTTGAAGGGGGCGCAGATACGCAGTATTTT

D gene: -
J gene: TRBJ2-7
V gene: TRBV4-3
clone size: -
CDR3 protein: CASSFTQGELYEQYF
CDR3 DNA: TGCGCCAGCAGCTTCACCCAAGGGGAACTGTACGAGCAGTACTTC

D gene: -
J gene: TRBJ2-7
V gene: TRBV28
clone size: -
CDR3 protein: CASSFSPAGHEQYF
CDR3 DNA: TGTGCCAGCAGTTTTTCGCCGGCCGGGCACGAGCAGTACTTC

D gene: TRBD1
J gene: TRBJ2-3
V gene: TRBV29-1
clone size: -
CDR3 protein: CSVELTGGWTDTQYF
CDR3 DNA: TGCAGCGTGGAACTGACAGGGGGCTGGACAGATACGCAGTATTTT

D gene: -
J gene: TRBJ1-5
V gene: TRBV19
clone size: few
CDR3 protein: CASSIPQSNQPQHF
CDR3 DNA: TGTGCCAGTAGTATACCGCAGAGCAATCAGCCCCAGCATTTT

D gene: -
J gene: TRBJ1-5
V gene: TRBV19
clone size: -
CDR3 protein: CASSIPVAVSNQPQHF
CDR3 DNA: TGTGCCAGTAGTATACCCGTGGCGGTAAGCAATCAGCCCCAGCATTTT

D gene: TRBD1
J gene: TRBJ1-2
V gene: TRBV5-6
clone size: -
CDR3 protein: CASSSRDRVLYGYTF
CDR3 DNA: TGTGCCAGCAGTTCCCGGGACAGGGTATTGTATGGCTACACCTTC

D gene: -
J gene: TRBJ1-5
V gene: TRBV7-9
clone size: -
CDR3 protein: CASSSTDSNQPQHF
CDR3 DNA: TGTGCCAGCAGCTCGACCGATAGCAATCAGCCCCAGCATTTT

D gene: -
J gene: TRBJ2-7
V gene: TRBV27
clone size: -
CDR3 protein: CASSLGTEYEQYF
CDR3 DNA: TGTGCCAGCAGTTTAGGGACTGAGTACGAGCAGTACTTC

D gene: -
J gene: TRBJ1-1
V gene: TRBV9
clone size: -
CDR3 protein: CASSVGRNTEAFF
CDR3 DNA: TGTGCCAGCAGCGTTGGGAGGAACACTGAAGCTTTCTTT

D gene: TRBD2
J gene: TRBJ2-1
V gene: TRBV19
clone size: -
CDR3 protein: CASNSGGTPPNEQFF
CDR3 DNA: TGTGCCAGCAATAGCGGGGGGACCCCCCCGAATGAGCAGTTCTTC